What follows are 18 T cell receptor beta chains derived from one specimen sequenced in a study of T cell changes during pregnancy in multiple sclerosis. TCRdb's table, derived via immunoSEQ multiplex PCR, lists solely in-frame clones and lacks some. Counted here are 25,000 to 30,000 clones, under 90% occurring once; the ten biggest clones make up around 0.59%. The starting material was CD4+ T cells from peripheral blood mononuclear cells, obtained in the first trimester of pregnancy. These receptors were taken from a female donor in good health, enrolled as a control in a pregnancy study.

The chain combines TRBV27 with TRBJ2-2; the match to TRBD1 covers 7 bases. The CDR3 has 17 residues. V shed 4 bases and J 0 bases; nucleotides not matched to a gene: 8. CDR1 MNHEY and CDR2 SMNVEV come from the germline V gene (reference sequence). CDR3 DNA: TGTGCCAGCAGTTCCTACCGGGACAGTACGAACACCGGGGAGCTGTTTTTT. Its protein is CASSSYRDSTNTGELFF.

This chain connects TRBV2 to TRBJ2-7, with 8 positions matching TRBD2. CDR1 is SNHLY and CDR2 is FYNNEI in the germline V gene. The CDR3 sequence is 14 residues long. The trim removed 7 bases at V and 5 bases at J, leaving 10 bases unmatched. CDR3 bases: TGTGCCAGCAAAGGGTCGGGAGGGAACCACGAGCAGTACTTC. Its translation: CASKGSGGNHEQYF.

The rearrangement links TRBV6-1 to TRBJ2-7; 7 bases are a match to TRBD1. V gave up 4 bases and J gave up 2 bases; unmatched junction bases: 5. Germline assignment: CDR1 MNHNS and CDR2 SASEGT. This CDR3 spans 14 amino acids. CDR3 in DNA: TGTGCCAGCAGTGCGGGACAGCCCCCCTACGAGCAGTACTTC. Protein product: CASSAGQPPYEQYF.

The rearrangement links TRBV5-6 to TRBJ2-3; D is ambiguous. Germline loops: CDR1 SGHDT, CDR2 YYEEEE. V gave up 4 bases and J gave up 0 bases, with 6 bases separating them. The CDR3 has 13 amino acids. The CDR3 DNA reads TGTGCCAGCAGCGCACACAGCACAGATACGCAGTATTTT. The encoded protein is CASSAHSTDTQYF.

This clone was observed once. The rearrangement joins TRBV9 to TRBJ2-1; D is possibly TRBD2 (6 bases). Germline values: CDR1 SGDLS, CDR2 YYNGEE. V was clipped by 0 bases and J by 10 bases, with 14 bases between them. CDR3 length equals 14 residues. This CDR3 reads CASSVAPIAAEQFF. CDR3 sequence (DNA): TGTGCCAGCAGCGTAGCTCCGATAGCGGCCGAGCAGTTCTTC.

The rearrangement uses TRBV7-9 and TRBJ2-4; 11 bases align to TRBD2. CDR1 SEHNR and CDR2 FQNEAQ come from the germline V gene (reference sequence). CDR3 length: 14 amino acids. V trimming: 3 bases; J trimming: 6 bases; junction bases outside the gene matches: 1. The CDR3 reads CASSFGTSGNIQYF. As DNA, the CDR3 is TGTGCCAGCAGCTTCGGGACTAGCGGAAACATTCAGTACTTC.

CDR3 DNA: TGTGCCAGCAGTGGACCCCGGCCTCCTCGGGATACTGAAGCTTTCTTT. Translated: CASSGPRPPRDTEAFF. The chain carries TRBV2 and TRBJ1-1; D uncertain. V was trimmed by 4 bases and J by 5 bases, leaving 20 bases between them. The CDR3 is 16 residues long. The germline V gene encodes CDR1 SNHLY and CDR2 FYNNEI.

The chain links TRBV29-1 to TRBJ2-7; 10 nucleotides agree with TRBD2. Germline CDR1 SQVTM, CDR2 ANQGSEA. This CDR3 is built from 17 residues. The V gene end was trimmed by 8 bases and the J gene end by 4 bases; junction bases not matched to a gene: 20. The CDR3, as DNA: TGCAGCTTTACGGACAGGTTAACTAGCGGGACGGGGTACGAGCAGTACTTC. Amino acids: CSFTDRLTSGTGYEQYF.

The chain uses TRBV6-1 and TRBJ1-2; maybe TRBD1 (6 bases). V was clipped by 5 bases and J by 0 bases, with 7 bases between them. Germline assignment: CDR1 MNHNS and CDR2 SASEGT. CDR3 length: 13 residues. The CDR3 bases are TGTGCCAGCAGTACAGGGCCTAACTATGGCTACACCTTC. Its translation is CASSTGPNYGYTF.

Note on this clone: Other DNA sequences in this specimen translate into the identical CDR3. The CDR3 region is CASSLGTSGDTQYF. The CDR3, as DNA: TGCGCCAGCAGCCTCGGGACTAGCGGTGATACGCAGTATTTT. V is TRBV5-1 and J is TRBJ2-3; 11 positions agree with TRBD2. This CDR3 is built from 14 residues. Germline lookup yields CDR1 SGHRS and CDR2 YFSETQ. Trimming took 4 bases from V and 6 from J; bases not matched to a gene: 4.

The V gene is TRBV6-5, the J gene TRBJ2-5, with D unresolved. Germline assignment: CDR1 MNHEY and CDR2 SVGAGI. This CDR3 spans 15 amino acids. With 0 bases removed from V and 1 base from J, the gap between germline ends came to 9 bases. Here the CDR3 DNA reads TGTGCCAGCAGTTACTCGGCGGCCCTCCAAGAGACCCAGTACTTC. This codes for CASSYSAALQETQYF.

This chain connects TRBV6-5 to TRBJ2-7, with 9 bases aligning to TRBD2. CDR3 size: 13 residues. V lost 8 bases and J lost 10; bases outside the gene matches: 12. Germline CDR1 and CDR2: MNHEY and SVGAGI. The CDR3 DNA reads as TGTGCCAGCCTTTCTAGCGGGGACAGAAAACAGTACTTC. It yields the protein CASLSSGDRKQYF.

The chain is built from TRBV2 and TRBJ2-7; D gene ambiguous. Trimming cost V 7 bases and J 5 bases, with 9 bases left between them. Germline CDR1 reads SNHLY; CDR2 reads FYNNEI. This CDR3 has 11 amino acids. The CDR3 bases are TGTGCCAGCACCGTAGCCCACGAGCAGTACTTC. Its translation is CASTVAHEQYF.

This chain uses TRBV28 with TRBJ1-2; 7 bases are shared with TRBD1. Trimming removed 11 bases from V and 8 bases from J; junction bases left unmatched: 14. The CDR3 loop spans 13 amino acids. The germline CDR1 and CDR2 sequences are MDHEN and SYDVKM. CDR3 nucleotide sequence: TGTGCCTCGAGAACCGGGACAGCTCGCGGCTACACCTTC. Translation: CASRTGTARGYTF.

The CDR3, as DNA: TGCGCCAGCAGCTTTGACTATCCTACAGATACGCAGTATTTT. Translation: CASSFDYPTDTQYF. The chain links TRBV5-1 to TRBJ2-3; maybe TRBD2 (5 bases). V shed 2 bases and J shed 3 bases, with 10 bases lying between them. Germline V CDR1 and CDR2: SGHRS, YFSETQ. This CDR3 is 14 amino acids long.

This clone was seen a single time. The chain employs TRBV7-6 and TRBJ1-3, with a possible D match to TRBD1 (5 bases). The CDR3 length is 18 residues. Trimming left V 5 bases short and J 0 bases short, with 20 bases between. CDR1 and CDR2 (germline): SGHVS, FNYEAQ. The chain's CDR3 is CASSNPGGIPSSGNTIYF. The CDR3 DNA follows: TGTGCCAGCAGCAACCCGGGGGGGATTCCGAGCTCTGGAAACACCATATATTTT.

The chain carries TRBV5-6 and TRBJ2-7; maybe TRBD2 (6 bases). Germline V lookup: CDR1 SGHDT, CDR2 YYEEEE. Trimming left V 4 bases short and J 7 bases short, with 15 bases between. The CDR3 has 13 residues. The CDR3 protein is CASSPANGGEQYF. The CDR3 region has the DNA TGTGCCAGCAGCCCTGCAAACGGGGGAGAGCAGTACTTC. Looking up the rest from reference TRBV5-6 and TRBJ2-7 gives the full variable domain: DAGVTQSPTHLIKTRGQQVTLRCSPKSGHDTVSWYQQALGQGPQFIFQYYEEEERQRGNFPDRFSGHQFPNYSSELNVNALLLGDSALYLCASSPANGGEQYFGPGTRLTVT.

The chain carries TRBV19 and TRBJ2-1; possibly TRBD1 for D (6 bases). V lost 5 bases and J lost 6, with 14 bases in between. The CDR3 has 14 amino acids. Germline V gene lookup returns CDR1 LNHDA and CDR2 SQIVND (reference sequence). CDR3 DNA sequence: TGTGCCAGTAGTCAGGGGATCCTGAGCAATGAGCAGTTCTTC. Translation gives CASSQGILSNEQFF.